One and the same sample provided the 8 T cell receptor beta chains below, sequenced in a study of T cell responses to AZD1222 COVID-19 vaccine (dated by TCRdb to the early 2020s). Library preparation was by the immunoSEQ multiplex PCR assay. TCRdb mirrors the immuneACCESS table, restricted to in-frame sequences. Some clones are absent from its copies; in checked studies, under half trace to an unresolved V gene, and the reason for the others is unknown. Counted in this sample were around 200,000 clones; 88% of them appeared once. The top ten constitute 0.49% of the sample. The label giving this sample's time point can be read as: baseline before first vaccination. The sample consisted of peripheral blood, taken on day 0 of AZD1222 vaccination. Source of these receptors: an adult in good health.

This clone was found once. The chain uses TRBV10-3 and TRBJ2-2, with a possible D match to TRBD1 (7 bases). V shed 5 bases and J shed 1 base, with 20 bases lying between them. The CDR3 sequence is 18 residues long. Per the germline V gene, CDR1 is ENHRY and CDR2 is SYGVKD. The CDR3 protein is CAISSNQGGIVNTGELFF. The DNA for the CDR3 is TGTGCCATCAGTAGCAACCAGGGGGGTATCGTGAACACCGGGGAGCTGTTTTTT.

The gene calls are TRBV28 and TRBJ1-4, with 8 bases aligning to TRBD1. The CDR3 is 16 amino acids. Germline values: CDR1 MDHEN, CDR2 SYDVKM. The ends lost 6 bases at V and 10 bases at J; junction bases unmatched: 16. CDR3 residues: CASRPPRQGKVGKLFF. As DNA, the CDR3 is TGTGCCAGCAGGCCGCCTCGACAGGGGAAGGTCGGAAAACTGTTTTTT.

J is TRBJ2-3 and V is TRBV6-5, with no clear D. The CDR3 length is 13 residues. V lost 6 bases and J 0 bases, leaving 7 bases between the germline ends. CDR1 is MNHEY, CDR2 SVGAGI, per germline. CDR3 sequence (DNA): TGTGCCAGCAGGGCCCCTAGCACAGATACGCAGTATTTT. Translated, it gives CASRAPSTDTQYF.

The CDR3 reads CASSLGSVGYGYTF. CDR3 sequence (DNA): TGTGCCAGCAGCTTGGGGTCAGTTGGGTATGGCTACACCTTC. This sequence joins TRBV5-5 and TRBJ1-2; D remains ambiguous. Germline CDR1 reads SGHKS; CDR2 reads YYEKEE (reference sequence). The ends were cut back, 0 bases at V and 5 bases at J, with 11 bases in the middle. CDR3 size: 14 residues.

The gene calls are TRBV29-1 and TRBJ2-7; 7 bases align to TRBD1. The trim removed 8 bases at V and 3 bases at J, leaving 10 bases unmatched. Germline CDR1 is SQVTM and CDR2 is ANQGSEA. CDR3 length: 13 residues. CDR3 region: CSPSGTALYEQYF. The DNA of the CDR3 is TGCAGCCCCTCCGGGACAGCCCTCTACGAGCAGTACTTC.

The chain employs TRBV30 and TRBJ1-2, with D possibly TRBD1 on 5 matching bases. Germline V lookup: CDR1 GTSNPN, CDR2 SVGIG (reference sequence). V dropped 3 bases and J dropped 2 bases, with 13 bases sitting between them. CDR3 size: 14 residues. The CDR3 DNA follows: TGTGCCTGGAGCTCGAGATCAGGGAACTATGGCTACACCTTC. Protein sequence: CAWSSRSGNYGYTF.

CDR3 loop: CASSKGMLGGGVADTQYF. CDR3 nucleotide sequence: TGTGCCAGCAGCAAAGGAATGTTGGGCGGGGGGGTTGCAGATACGCAGTATTTT. The V and J genes are TRBV21-1 and TRBJ2-3; the table's D gene call, TRBD2, was not cross checked with the DNA. TRBV21-1 counts as a pseudogene. CDR3 size: 18 residues.

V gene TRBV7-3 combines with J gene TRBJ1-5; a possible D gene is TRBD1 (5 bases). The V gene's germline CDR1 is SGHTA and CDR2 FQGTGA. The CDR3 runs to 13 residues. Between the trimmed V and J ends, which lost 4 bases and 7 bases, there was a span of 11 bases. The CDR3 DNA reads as TGTGCCAGCAGCTCCGTGGGGGGGCAGCCCCAGCATTTT. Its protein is CASSSVGGQPQHF.